This T cell receptor beta chain was observed in a study of Tregs in tolerant kidney transplant recipients (dated by TCRdb to the late 2010s). With regard to the full study: Before combined kidney and bone marrow transplantation, this study identified donor-specific regulatory T cells using TCRbeta sequencing and then followed those same cells after transplant. TCRbeta repertoire sequencing was used in a few healthy controls to compare several ways of expanding Tregs specific for an allogeneic donor.

For TCRbeta CDR3 sequencing, genomic DNA from the sorted cells was extracted using the QIAGEN DNeasy Blood and Tissue Kit. Through immunoSEQ, high-throughput TCRbeta CDR3 sequencing was done commercially, including PCR amplification with internal controls and bias correction. The study's own analysis went as follows. Unique productive TCRbeta sequences were defined by CDR3 nucleotide sequence when primers matched and otherwise by CDR3 amino acid sequence together with Vbeta and Jbeta genes. To correct for sorting error, sequences found in more than one sorted population at a frequency ratio of 2:1 or less were discarded, and the remaining shared sequences were assigned to the population with the higher frequency. Sequences were defined as donor-reactive when expanded at least 5-fold in CFSE-low cells versus unstimulated cells and present at a frequency of at least 0.01% in CFSE-low cells. Jensen-Shannon divergence, calculated on the top 100 TCRbeta sequences ranked by frequency, was used to quantify repertoire divergence. For any sample with multiple sequencing runs, sorting error was corrected in each run separately before the runs were pooled. The clones in this table, taken by TCRdb from immuneACCESS, are in-frame only. Not every clone is retained; where verified, under half of the shortfall comes from an unresolved V gene, and the cause of the rest is unknown. Clone size and the V and J calls come from that table; the DNA yielded D and trimming. Here the sample has over 60,000 clones; roughly 84% occur a single time. The ten largest clones capture roughly 4% of the sample.

Thawed PBMCs were FACS-sorted into unstimulated Tregs (CD4+CD25+CD127-), CD4+ non-Tregs (CD4+CD25-), CD4 cells and CD8 cells. Blood from healthy controls was obtained either from healthy volunteers or as purchased buffy coats. Healthy control blood was processed by Ficoll density gradient to PBMCs and cryopreserved; patient PBMCs were collected before and after transplant. Summary of the overall study and its limitations: The most biologically relevant and donor-specific TCRbeta repertoire appeared to be identified by expanding Tregs with activated donor B cells. Biological reproducibility was not directly assessed, although technical replication error appeared to be minimal. The study was constrained by small patient numbers, and validation of the findings is required in larger populations and under other immunosuppression protocols.

As regards this clone: It lacks a known antigen. The input lacks base qualities; no much larger clone sits a single base away.

The source material was CD4+ T cells from blood. The TCR was taken from a human donor in good health.

The CDR3 region reads CASGTSGQETQYF. In nucleotide form, the sequence is TGTGCCAGCGGTACTAGCGGACAAGAGACCCAGTACTTC. The chain links TRBV4-2 with TRBJ2-5, with 8 bases matching TRBD2. CDR1 and CDR2, looked up from the germline V gene, are LGHNA and YNFKEQ. The CDR3 starts with the cysteine, ends with the phenylalanine, and has 13 residues. CDR3 DNA only is kept here, 39 bases in frame from base 1. At the junction V is shortened by 8 bases and J by 2 bases; bases outside the gene matches: 4.